This TCR beta chain was sequenced in a study of shared clonotypes between healthy human individuals. In the sorted-subset replicate PCRs, approximately 200 ng DNA, around 30,000 T cell genomes, was used. Libraries were prepared by immunoSEQ multiplex PCR; TCRdb keeps only in-frame clonotypes and omits some of them. Here the sample spans approximately 97,000 clones, around 67% being singletons. Trimming took 3 bases from V and 6 from J, leaving 19 bases between them. Germline V gene data show CDR1 as SGHDT and CDR2 as YYEEEE. The CDR3 has 15 amino acids. Sequenced input: memory CD8+ T cells sorted from blood. Documented subset: CD45RO+ cells pooled with CCR7-negative TemRA cells. The origin of this receptor is a man younger than 40 in good health. The J gene is TRBJ2-7, the V gene TRBV5-6; TRBD2 is a possible D gene (5 bases). CDR3 residues: CASSSLEWIGGEQYF. DNA for the CDR3: TGTGCCAGCAGCTCACTAGAGTGGATCGGCGGCGAGCAGTACTTC.